What follows are 31 T cell receptor beta chains derived from one specimen sequenced in a study of cytomegalovirus exposure and HLA in healthy donors. PCR used 60 Vbeta primers and 13 Jbeta primers. TCRdb keeps only in-frame clones here, not all; method: immunoSEQ multiplex PCR. Of roughly 40,000 clones listed, approximately 84% are singletons. The sequenced material came from PBMCs. The receptors come from a man aged 45 to 65 in good health and CMV-seronegative.

The chain carries TRBV5-1 and TRBJ2-5, with D maybe TRBD2 (5 bases). V was shortened by 0 bases and J by 4 bases, with 16 bases between the two germline ends. The CDR3 spans 16 residues. CDR1 is SGHRS and CDR2 is YFSETQ in the germline V gene. The CDR3 protein is CASSLEGVSMGETQYF. The CDR3, as DNA: TGCGCCAGCAGCTTGGAGGGAGTGTCGATGGGAGAGACCCAGTACTTC.

This chain uses TRBV20-1 with TRBJ1-2; weak D call: TRBD1 (5 bases). Germline V CDR1 and CDR2: DFQATT, SNEGSKA (reference sequence). Deletions cut 0 bases from V and 13 bases from J, with 12 bases between. The CDR3 sequence is 11 residues long. DNA of the CDR3: TGCAGTGCTAGAGATTGGGCCAGGGCCACCTTC. This sequence encodes CSARDWARATF.

J is TRBJ2-7 and V is TRBV9; 10 bases agree with TRBD2. The junction had 4 bases not matched to a gene; V was cut back by 4 bases and J by 3 bases. Per germline, CDR1 SGDLS and CDR2 YYNGEE. This CDR3 region has 14 residues. As DNA, the CDR3 is TGTGCCAGCAGCTTTAGGACTAGCGGCTACGAGCAGTACTTC. This translates into CASSFRTSGYEQYF.

The genes are TRBV7-2 and TRBJ1-2, with D tentatively TRBD1 (6 bases). Trimming left V 3 bases short and J 5 bases short, with 16 bases between. Germline values: CDR1 SGHTA, CDR2 FQGNSA. There are 15 residues in the CDR3. The CDR3 DNA follows: TGTGCCAGCAGCTTTTCCGGGACACTCGTTTATGGCTACACCTTC. Translated: CASSFSGTLVYGYTF.

This chain links TRBV19 with TRBJ2-3, with D perhaps matching TRBD2 (6 bases). Germline values: CDR1 LNHDA, CDR2 SQIVND (reference sequence). This CDR3 spans 13 amino acids. Trimming removed 4 bases at V and 3 bases at J, with 8 bases between. The CDR3 nucleotides read TGTGCCAGTAGTAGGGGGACTACAGATACGCAGTATTTT. Its protein is CASSRGTTDTQYF.

The chain joins TRBV19 to TRBJ1-5; unclear D gene. Looked up from germline, CDR1 is LNHDA and CDR2 is SQIVND (reference sequence). This CDR3 spans 18 amino acids. V lost 6 bases and J 8 bases, leaving 29 bases between the germline ends. For the CDR3, the DNA is TGTGCCAGTAGCCCCCGCCGGGGAGGGATAGCATTCGGGGAGCCCCAGCATTTT. Its translation: CASSPRRGGIAFGEPQHF.

The V call is TRBV7-9, the J call TRBJ2-1; 10 bases map to TRBD1. This CDR3 is built from 16 residues. The germline V gene has CDR1 SEHNR and CDR2 FQNEAQ (reference sequence). Trimming took 5 bases from V and 4 from J; bases not matched to a gene: 8. The CDR3 sequence is CASSPRTGGDYNEQFF. The DNA for the CDR3 is TGTGCCAGCAGCCCACGGACAGGGGGAGATTACAATGAGCAGTTCTTC.

The V gene is TRBV2, the J gene TRBJ2-2; 8 bases line up with TRBD1. Germline CDR1 is SNHLY and CDR2 is FYNNEI. V dropped 6 bases and J dropped 5; count of bases not matched to a gene: 5. The CDR3 runs to 14 residues. CDR3 sequence reads: CASRDRGGTGELFF. The DNA of the CDR3 is TGTGCCAGCAGAGACAGGGGCGGTACCGGGGAGCTGTTTTTT.

The genes are TRBV5-1 and TRBJ1-4, with D possibly matching TRBD1 (5 bases). Per germline, CDR1 SGHRS and CDR2 YFSETQ. The length of the CDR3 is 13 residues. V was clipped by 3 bases and J by 8 bases, with 11 bases between them. The DNA of the CDR3 is TGCGCCAGCAGCTGGACAACTGGGGAAAAACTGTTTTTT. It is translated as CASSWTTGEKLFF.

This chain joins TRBV4-3 and TRBJ2-6; TRBD1 matches 7 bases. Germline values: CDR1 LGHNA, CDR2 YSLEER. This CDR3 is 19 amino acids long. The V gene end was trimmed by 0 bases and the J gene end by 4 bases; junction bases not matched to a gene: 12. DNA for the CDR3: TGCGCCAGCAGCCAAGATAGGGTAGGGGGCGGATCCGGGGCCAACGTCCTGACTTTC. Translated, it gives CASSQDRVGGGSGANVLTF.

This sequence joins TRBV5-7 and TRBJ1-1, with 10 positions matching TRBD1. TRBV5-7 is classed as an ORF, of uncertain function. With 5 bases clipped from V and 4 bases from J, the junction kept 8 bases outside the gene matches. The CDR3 has 15 residues. CDR3 nucleotides: TGTGCCAGCAGAACCGACAGGGGGCGGAGCACTGAAGCTTTCTTT. Protein product: CASRTDRGRSTEAFF.

There are a few counts of this clone. The rearrangement links TRBV28 to TRBJ2-7, with no clear D. V lost 2 bases to trimming and J lost 3 bases, with 11 bases between them. CDR1 and CDR2 (germline): MDHEN, SYDVKM. The CDR3 contains 14 residues. As DNA, the CDR3 is TGTGCCAGCAGTTTAGCGTCGCTTTTCTACGAGCAGTACTTC. Translation: CASSLASLFYEQYF.

The J gene is TRBJ2-2, the V gene TRBV18; the D gene is possibly TRBD2 (6 bases). The CDR3 has 14 residues. The ends were cut back, 8 bases at V and 4 bases at J, with 14 bases in the middle. Per germline, CDR1 KGHSH and CDR2 LQKENI. CDR3 DNA sequence: TGTGCCAGCACACGTGGGGAGGCCACCGGGGAGCTGTTTTTT. Amino acids: CASTRGEATGELFF.

This clone was observed a single time. A junction boundary mismatches the germline segment, possibly from a read error. The CDR3 coding sequence is TGTTCCAGCAGCTTAGATTGGGAGGAGGGTAACTATGGCTACACCTTC. This translates into CSSSLDWEEGNYGYTF. This chain connects TRBV7-9 to TRBJ1-2; no firm D call. The CDR3 runs 16 residues. Germline loops: CDR1 SEHNR, CDR2 FQNEAQ (reference sequence).

V gene TRBV29-1 combines with J gene TRBJ1-1, with D possibly TRBD1 on 5 matching bases. This CDR3 region has 13 residues. Germline CDR1 reads SQVTM; CDR2 reads ANQGSEA. Trimming pared 7 bases from V and 6 bases from J, leaving 18 bases between. CDR3 residues: CSGDTGPGAEAFF. The DNA for the CDR3 is TGCAGCGGTGACACAGGTCCCGGAGCTGAAGCTTTCTTT. Supplemented by reference TRBV29-1 and TRBJ1-1, the full variable domain reads SAVISQKPSRDICQRGTSLTIQCQVDSQVTMMFWYRQQPGQSLTLIATANQGSEATYESGFVIDKFPISRPNLTFSTLTVSNMSPEDSSIYLCSGDTGPGAEAFFGQGTRLTVV.

This rearrangement joins TRBV5-1 to TRBJ1-2, with 7 bases aligning to TRBD1. CDR3 length equals 15 residues. Trimming removed 1 base from V and 4 bases from J; junction bases left unmatched: 7. In germline, CDR1 is SGHRS, CDR2 YFSETQ. The CDR3 loop reads CASSLMGQPSYGYTF. The CDR3 DNA reads as TGCGCCAGCAGCTTGATGGGACAGCCGAGCTATGGCTACACCTTC. Supplemented by reference TRBV5-1 and TRBJ1-2, the full variable domain reads KAGVTQTPRYLIKTRGQQVTLSCSPISGHRSVSWYQQTPGQGLQFLFEYFSETQRNKGNFPGRFSGRQFSNSRSEMNVSTLELGDSALYLCASSLMGQPSYGYTFGSGTRLTVV.

The chain has TRBV6-6 and TRBJ1-1; the D gene is possibly TRBD1 (5 bases). The CDR3 runs 14 residues. The germline V and J ends were trimmed by 2 bases and 2 bases, with 9 bases remaining between them. Germline V gives CDR1 MNHNY, CDR2 SVGAGI (reference sequence). The CDR3: CASSYVGGNTEAFF. Here the CDR3 DNA reads TGTGCCAGCAGTTACGTCGGGGGAAACACTGAAGCTTTCTTT.

The chain employs TRBV5-4 and TRBJ1-5; perhaps TRBD1 as D (5 bases). Germline CDR1 and CDR2: SGHNT and YYREEE (reference sequence). The CDR3 spans 12 residues. V shed 4 bases and J shed 6 bases, with 8 bases lying between them. CDR3 nucleotides: TGTGCCAGCAGCGATCAGGGTCAGCCCCAGCATTTT. Its translation is CASSDQGQPQHF. The entire variable domain, with the rest obtained from reference TRBV5-4 and TRBJ1-5, is as follows: ETGVTQSPTHLIKTRGQQVTLRCSSQSGHNTVSWYQQALGQGPQFIFQYYREEENGRGNFPPRFSGLQFPNYSSELNVNALELDDSALYLCASSDQGQPQHFGDGTRLSIL.

Worth noting for this clone: Mismatch with germline at one junction end may stem from a read error. J is TRBJ1-4 and V is TRBV4-1; TRBD1 matches at 9 bases. Germline loops: CDR1 MGHRA, CDR2 YSYEKL. The CDR3 has 16 amino acids. The CDR3 DNA is TGCGCCAGCGGCCAAGGGGGCGGACAGGGGAGTGAAAAACTGTTTTTT. Encoded protein: CASGQGGGQGSEKLFF.

The chain employs TRBV10-3 and TRBJ2-1; 8 nucleotides align to TRBD2. The germline CDR1 and CDR2 sequences are ENHRY and SYGVKD. The length of the CDR3 is 19 residues. Unmatched junction bases numbered 17, after V lost 3 bases and J lost 4 bases. The CDR3 loop reads CAISDTSKLAGKAYNEQFF. The CDR3 DNA is TGTGCCATCAGTGACACCAGTAAATTAGCGGGGAAAGCTTACAATGAGCAGTTCTTC.

In the case of this clone: Compared with germline, one end of the junction differs, possibly owing to a read error. This chain connects TRBV7-9 to TRBJ1-2; TRBD1 agrees at 7 bases. Germline lookup yields CDR1 SEHNR and CDR2 FQNEAQ (reference sequence). The CDR3 is made up of 14 amino acids. Here the CDR3 DNA reads TGTTCCAGCAGCTTAGAGAGCCAGGGGGGAGGCTACACCTTC. This gives the protein CSSSLESQGGGYTF.

This chain connects TRBV27 to TRBJ1-1; D possibly corresponds to TRBD1 (6 bases). This CDR3 region has 16 residues. In germline, CDR1 is MNHEY, CDR2 SMNVEV (reference sequence). The V and J ends lost 6 bases and 1 base respectively, with 18 bases between them. The CDR3 DNA sequence: TGTGCCAGCAGGTGGACAGCGCTGAGGACGAACACTGAAGCTTTCTTT. Encoded protein: CASRWTALRTNTEAFF.

V usage is TRBV29-1 and J usage is TRBJ2-5; D is perhaps TRBD2 (7 bases). Germline V CDR1 and CDR2: SQVTM, ANQGSEA. Trimming took off 7 bases at V and 6 bases at J, with 15 bases between the two ends. The CDR3 has 12 amino acids. This chain's CDR3 is CSGGGMEKTQYF. CDR3 nucleotides: TGCAGCGGGGGGGGCATGGAAAAGACCCAGTACTTC.

CDR3 sequence (DNA): TGTGCCAGCAGCTTGGATTTGACGGGGGGACGAGCTTTCTTT. Encoded protein: CASSLDLTGGRAFF. The V call is TRBV5-6, the J call TRBJ1-1; D is possibly TRBD1 (5 bases). This CDR3 contains 14 residues. The germline V gene encodes CDR1 SGHDT and CDR2 YYEEEE. Trimming stripped 0 bases from V and 10 bases from J, with 16 bases between.

The chain has TRBV19 and TRBJ1-5; TRBD1 aligns across 7 bases. Germline-derived CDR1 and CDR2 are LNHDA and SQIVND (reference sequence). The J segment lost 1 base and the V segment lost 3 bases, leaving 0 bases of the junction unmatched. This CDR3 spans 14 amino acids. The CDR3 region is CASSIRGSNQPQHF. DNA of the CDR3: TGTGCCAGTAGTATCAGGGGGAGCAATCAGCCCCAGCATTTT.

The chain has TRBV7-8 and TRBJ2-3; tentatively, D is TRBD2 (6 bases). The CDR3 length is 15 residues. Germline CDR1 and CDR2: SGHVS and FQNEAQ. V lost 4 bases to trimming and J lost 7 bases, with 18 bases between them. The CDR3, as DNA: TGTGCCAGCAGCTCCCGGGGAGGCCTTACGAATACGCAGTATTTT. Its translation: CASSSRGGLTNTQYF.

This chain joins TRBV5-6 and TRBJ2-7; 10 nucleotides align to TRBD2. The V gene's germline CDR1 is SGHDT and CDR2 YYEEEE. The CDR3 consists of 16 residues. The V gene end was trimmed by 2 bases and the J gene end by 2 bases; junction bases not matched to a gene: 7. For the CDR3, the DNA is TGTGCCAGCAGCTTAGGACTAGCGGCCCGTGCCTACGAGCAGTACTTC. It translates to CASSLGLAARAYEQYF.

The genes are TRBV7-2 and TRBJ2-7, with 8 bases identical to TRBD2. CDR1 and CDR2 (germline): SGHTA, FQGNSA. The CDR3 runs 15 residues. V lost 1 base, J lost 2 bases, and 4 bases stayed unmatched. The CDR3 spells CASSLVAGSTYEQYF. The CDR3 DNA reads TGTGCCAGCAGCTTAGTAGCGGGGTCCACCTACGAGCAGTACTTC.

The V gene is TRBV6-6, the J gene TRBJ2-1, with 12 bases aligning to TRBD2. The germline gives CDR1 MNHNY, CDR2 SVGAGI (reference sequence). The V segment lost 5 bases and the J segment 3 bases; nucleotides outside the gene matches: 2. The CDR3 is 15 residues long. In nucleotides, the CDR3 is TGTGCCAGCAGTCGGACTAGCGGGGACTACAATGAGCAGTTCTTC. Its protein product is CASSRTSGDYNEQFF.

The CDR3 sequence: CASSGGLPGDEQFF. As DNA, the CDR3 is TGTGCCAGCAGCGGTGGACTGCCCGGGGATGAGCAGTTCTTC. The chain carries TRBV9 and TRBJ2-1, with TRBD2 as a possible D gene (5 bases). This CDR3 spans 14 amino acids. Germline assignment: CDR1 SGDLS and CDR2 YYNGEE. The ends were cut back, 3 bases at V and 8 bases at J, with 15 bases in the middle.

The chain combines TRBV6-5 with TRBJ2-7; 8 bases align to TRBD2. The germline CDR1 and CDR2 sequences are MNHEY and SVGAGI. This CDR3 has 15 residues. V gave up 2 bases and J gave up 4 bases; unmatched junction bases: 7. The CDR3 sequence: CASSYTGGASYEQYF. The CDR3, as DNA: TGTGCCAGCAGTTACACGGGGGGGGCGTCATACGAGCAGTACTTC.